This T cell receptor beta chain was found in a study of cytomegalovirus exposure and HLA in healthy donors. General study points: The likely explanation for a cluster of highly shared sequence variants was sequencing artifact. Presence/absence analyses rested on an assumption that sequencing depth was roughly uniform across donors.

CDR3 length: 14 amino acids. Looked up from germline, CDR1 is SNHLY and CDR2 is FYNNEI. Trimming removed 4 bases from V and 5 bases from J, with 11 bases in between. These donors counted as nominally healthy when sampled, but unrecorded immune exposures were likely. This clone came up once. Its specificity is unknown. Both 60 Vbeta primers and 13 Jbeta primers went into the PCR. The data were produced by immunoSEQ multiplex PCR, yet TCRdb's version contains in-frame clones alone and is incomplete. The top ten clones hold 4.4% of a sample with 80,000 or so clones, over 60% of them seen once. V and J are TRBV2 and TRBJ2-2; D is possibly TRBD1 (6 bases). The sequenced material came from PBMCs. The TCR comes from a male donor in good health and CMV-seropositive. Here the CDR3 reads CASSVKQGTGELFF. The CDR3 DNA is TGTGCCAGCAGTGTTAAACAGGGAACCGGGGAGCTGTTTTTT. Using reference TRBV2 and TRBJ2-2 for the parts outside the CDR3, the full variable domain is EPEVTQTPSHQVTQMGQEVILRCVPISNHLYFYWYRQILGQKVEFLVSFYNNEISEKSEIFDDQFSVERPDGSNFTLKIRSTKLEDSAMYFCASSVKQGTGELFFGEGSRLTVL.